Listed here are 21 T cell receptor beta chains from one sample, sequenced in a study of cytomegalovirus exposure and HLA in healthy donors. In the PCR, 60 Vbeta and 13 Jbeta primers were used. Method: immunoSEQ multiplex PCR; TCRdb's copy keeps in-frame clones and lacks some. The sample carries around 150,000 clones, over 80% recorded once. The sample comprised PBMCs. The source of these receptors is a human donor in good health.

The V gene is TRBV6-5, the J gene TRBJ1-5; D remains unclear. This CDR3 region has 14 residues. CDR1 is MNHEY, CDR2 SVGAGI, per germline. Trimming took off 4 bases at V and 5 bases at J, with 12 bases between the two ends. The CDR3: CASSLRLADQPQHF. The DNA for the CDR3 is TGTGCCAGCAGTTTACGACTGGCCGATCAGCCCCAGCATTTT.

CDR3 protein: CASSATKGTGIWIGYTF. The CDR3 nucleotides read TGTGCCAGCAGTGCAACTAAAGGGACAGGGATATGGATTGGCTACACCTTC. The chain carries TRBV27 and TRBJ1-2; 9 nucleotides match TRBD1. Germline CDR1 is MNHEY and CDR2 is SMNVEV (reference sequence). V shed 5 bases and J 7 bases; nucleotides not matched to a gene: 17. The CDR3 runs 17 residues.

In nucleotides, the CDR3 is TGTGCCAGCTCACCAGACAGCGCATCAGATACGCAGTATTTT. Its protein is CASSPDSASDTQYF. V usage is TRBV18 and J usage is TRBJ2-3, with D possibly TRBD1 on 5 matching bases. Trimming stripped 2 bases from V and 4 bases from J, with 10 bases between. This CDR3 comprises 14 residues. Per germline, CDR1 KGHSH and CDR2 LQKENI.

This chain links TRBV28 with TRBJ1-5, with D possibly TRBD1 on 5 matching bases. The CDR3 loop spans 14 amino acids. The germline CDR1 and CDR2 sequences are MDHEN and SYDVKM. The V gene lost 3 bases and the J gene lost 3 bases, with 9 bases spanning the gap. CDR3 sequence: CASSFGGSNQPQHF. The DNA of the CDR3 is TGTGCCAGCAGTTTCGGGGGGTCCAATCAGCCCCAGCATTTT.

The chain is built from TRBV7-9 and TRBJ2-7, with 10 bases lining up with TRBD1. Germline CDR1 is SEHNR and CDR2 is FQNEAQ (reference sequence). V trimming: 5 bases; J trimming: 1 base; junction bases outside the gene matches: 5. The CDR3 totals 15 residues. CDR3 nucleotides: TGTGCCAGCAGCCCCAGACAGGGGGCATCCTACGAGCAGTACTTC. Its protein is CASSPRQGASYEQYF.

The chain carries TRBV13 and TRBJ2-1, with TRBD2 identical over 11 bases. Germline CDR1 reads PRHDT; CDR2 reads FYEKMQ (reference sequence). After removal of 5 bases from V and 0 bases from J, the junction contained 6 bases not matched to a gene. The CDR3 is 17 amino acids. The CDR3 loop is CASSARLAGSSYNEQFF. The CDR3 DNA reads TGTGCCAGCAGCGCTCGACTAGCGGGAAGCTCCTACAATGAGCAGTTCTTC.

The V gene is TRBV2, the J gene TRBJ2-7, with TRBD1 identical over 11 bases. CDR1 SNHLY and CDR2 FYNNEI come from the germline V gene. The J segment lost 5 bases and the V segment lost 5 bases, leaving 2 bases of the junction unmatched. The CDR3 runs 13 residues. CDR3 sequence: CASSRTGGDEQYF. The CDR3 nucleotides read TGTGCCAGCAGTCGGACAGGGGGCGACGAGCAGTACTTC. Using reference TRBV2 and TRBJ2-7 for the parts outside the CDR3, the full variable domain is EPEVTQTPSHQVTQMGQEVILRCVPISNHLYFYWYRQILGQKVEFLVSFYNNEISEKSEIFDDQFSVERPDGSNFTLKIRSTKLEDSAMYFCASSRTGGDEQYFGPGTRLTVT.

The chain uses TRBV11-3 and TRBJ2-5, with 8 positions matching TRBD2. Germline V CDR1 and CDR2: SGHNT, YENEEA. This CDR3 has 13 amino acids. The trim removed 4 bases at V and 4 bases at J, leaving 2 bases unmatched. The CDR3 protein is CASSSLAAETQYF. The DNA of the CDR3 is TGTGCCAGCAGCTCACTAGCGGCAGAGACCCAGTACTTC.

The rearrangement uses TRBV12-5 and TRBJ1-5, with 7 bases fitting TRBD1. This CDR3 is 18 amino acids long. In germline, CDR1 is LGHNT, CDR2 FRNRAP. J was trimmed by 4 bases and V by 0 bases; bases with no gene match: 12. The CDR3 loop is CASGLVPNPGQHNQPQHF. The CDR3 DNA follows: TGTGCTAGTGGTTTGGTACCCAATCCGGGACAGCATAATCAGCCCCAGCATTTT.

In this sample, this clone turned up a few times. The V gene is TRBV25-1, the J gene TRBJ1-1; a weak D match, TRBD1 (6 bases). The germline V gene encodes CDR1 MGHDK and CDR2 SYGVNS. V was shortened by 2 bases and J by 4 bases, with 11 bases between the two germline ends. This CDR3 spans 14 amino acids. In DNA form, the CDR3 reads TGTGCCAGCAGTGAAAACAGGGATACCACTGAAGCTTTCTTT. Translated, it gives CASSENRDTTEAFF.

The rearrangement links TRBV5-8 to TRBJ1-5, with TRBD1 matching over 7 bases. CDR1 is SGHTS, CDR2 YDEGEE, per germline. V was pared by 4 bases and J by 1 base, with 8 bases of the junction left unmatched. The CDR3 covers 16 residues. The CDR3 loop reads CASSPRTGVSNQPQHF. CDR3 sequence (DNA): TGTGCCAGCAGCCCCAGGACAGGAGTAAGCAATCAGCCCCAGCATTTT.

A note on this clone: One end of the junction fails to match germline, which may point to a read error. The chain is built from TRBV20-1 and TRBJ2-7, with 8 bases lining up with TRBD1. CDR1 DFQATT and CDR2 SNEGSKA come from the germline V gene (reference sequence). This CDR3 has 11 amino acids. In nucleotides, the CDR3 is TGCAGTGCGGGGACAGGAATCGCCCAGTATTTC. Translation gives CSAGTGIAQYF.

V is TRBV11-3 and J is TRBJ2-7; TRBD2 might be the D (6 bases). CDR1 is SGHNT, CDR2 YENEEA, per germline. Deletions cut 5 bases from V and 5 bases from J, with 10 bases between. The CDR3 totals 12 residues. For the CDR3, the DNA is TGTGCCAGCAGCCCCCCGGGGGACGAGCAGTACTTC. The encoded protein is CASSPPGDEQYF.

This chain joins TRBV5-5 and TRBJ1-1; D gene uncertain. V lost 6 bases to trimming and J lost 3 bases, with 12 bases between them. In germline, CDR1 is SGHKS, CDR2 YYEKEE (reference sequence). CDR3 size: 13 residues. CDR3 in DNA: TGTGCCAGCACCCCGTGGGGAGACACTGAAGCTTTCTTT. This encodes CASTPWGDTEAFF. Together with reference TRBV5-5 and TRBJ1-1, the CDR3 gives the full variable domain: DAGVTQSPTHLIKTRGQQVTLRCSPISGHKSVSWYQQVLGQGPQFIFQYYEKEERGRGNFPDRFSARQFPNYSSELNVNALLLGDSALYLCASTPWGDTEAFFGQGTRLTVV.

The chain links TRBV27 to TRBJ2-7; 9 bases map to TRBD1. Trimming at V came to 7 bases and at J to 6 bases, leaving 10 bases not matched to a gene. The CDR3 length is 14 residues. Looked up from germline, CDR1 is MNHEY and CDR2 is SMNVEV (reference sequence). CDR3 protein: CASNTGTGWSEQYF. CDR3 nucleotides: TGTGCCAGCAATACCGGGACAGGGTGGAGCGAGCAGTACTTC.

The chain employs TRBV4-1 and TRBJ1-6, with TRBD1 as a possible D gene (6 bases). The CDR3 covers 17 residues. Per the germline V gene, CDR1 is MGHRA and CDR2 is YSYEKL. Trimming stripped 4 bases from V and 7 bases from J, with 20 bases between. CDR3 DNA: TGCGCCAGCAGCCTTCCAAAAGACGGGACAAAGAATTCACCCCTCCACTTT. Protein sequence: CASSLPKDGTKNSPLHF.

CDR3 loop: CASSSAGTSHEQFF. DNA for the CDR3: TGCGCCAGCAGCTCCGCCGGGACTAGCCATGAGCAGTTCTTC. The rearrangement uses TRBV5-1 and TRBJ2-1; 9 bases agree with TRBD2. Germline CDR1 SGHRS, CDR2 YFSETQ. Unmatched junction bases numbered 6, after V lost 3 bases and J lost 8 bases. This CDR3 contains 14 residues. Complete variable domain (other parts from reference TRBV5-1 and TRBJ2-1): KAGVTQTPRYLIKTRGQQVTLSCSPISGHRSVSWYQQTPGQGLQFLFEYFSETQRNKGNFPGRFSGRQFSNSRSEMNVSTLELGDSALYLCASSSAGTSHEQFFGPGTRLTVL.

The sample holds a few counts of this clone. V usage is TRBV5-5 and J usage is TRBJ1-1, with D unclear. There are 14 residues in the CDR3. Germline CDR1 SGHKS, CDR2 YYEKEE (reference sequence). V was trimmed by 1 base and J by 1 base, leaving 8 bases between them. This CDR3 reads CASSLTRGNTEAFF. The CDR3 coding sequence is TGTGCCAGCAGCTTGACCCGAGGGAACACTGAAGCTTTCTTT.

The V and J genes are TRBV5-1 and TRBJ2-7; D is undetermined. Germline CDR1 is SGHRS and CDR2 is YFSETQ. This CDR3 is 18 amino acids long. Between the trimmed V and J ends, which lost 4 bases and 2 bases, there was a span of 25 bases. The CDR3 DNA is TGCGCCAGCAGCCCTTATGGATTCTCTAGTCCAGCAGCCTACGAGCAGTACTTC. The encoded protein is CASSPYGFSSPAAYEQYF.

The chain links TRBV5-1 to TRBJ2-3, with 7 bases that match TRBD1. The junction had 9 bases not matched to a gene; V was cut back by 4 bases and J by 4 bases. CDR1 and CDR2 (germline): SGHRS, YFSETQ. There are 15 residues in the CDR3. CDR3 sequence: CASSRTGTPADTQYF. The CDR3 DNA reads TGCGCCAGCAGCCGGACAGGCACCCCGGCAGATACGCAGTATTTT.

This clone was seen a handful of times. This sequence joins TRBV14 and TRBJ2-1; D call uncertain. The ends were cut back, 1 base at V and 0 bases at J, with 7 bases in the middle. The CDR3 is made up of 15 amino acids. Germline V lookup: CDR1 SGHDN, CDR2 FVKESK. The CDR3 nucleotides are TGTGCCAGCAGCCAAGGGCTCCGCTCCTACAATGAGCAGTTCTTC. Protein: CASSQGLRSYNEQFF.